This T cell receptor (beta chain) emerged from a study of naive and memory T cell subsets. The CDR3 sequence is 18 residues long. The V and J ends lost 3 bases and 7 bases, in that order; junction bases with no gene match: 14. Germline V gene lookup returns CDR1 MNHEY and CDR2 SVGEGT. Two oligonucleotides, mixed equimolar, formed the beta constant-region primer covering TRBC1 and TRBC2. A 12-nucleotide UMI and the SP2 primer were added to the cDNA 3' end by oligonucleotide ligation. Four rounds of PCR amplified the ligated cDNA using nested alpha and beta constant-region primers plus SP2. Via MiXCR, TCRdb re-called the UMI-ligation and nested PCR reads, giving one row per CDR3 protein. Altogether tens of thousands of distinct CDR3 sequences are present, about an eighth being singletons, with the ten largest covering over 0.75%. CD8 T cells were positively selected from what remained after CD4 positive selection.

The sequenced sample consisted of central memory CD4+ T cells from blood. V usage is TRBV6-2 or TRBV6-3 and J usage is TRBJ2-1; 11 nucleotides match TRBD1. The receptor was derived from a human donor in good health. The CDR3 DNA reads TGTGCCAGCAGTTATTCAGCCACCGGACAGGGGGCCCGGAATGAGCAGTTCTTC. Protein sequence: CASSYSATGQGARNEQFF.